This T cell receptor (beta chain) was profiled in a study of blood T cells in healthy people across ages. The CDR3 covers 15 residues. Looked up from germline, CDR1 is SGHAT and CDR2 is FQNNGV. V was trimmed by 7 bases and J by 1 base, leaving 14 bases between them. The second PCR ran roughly 7 to 12 cycles with a sample-barcoded 5' primer and J-beta primers. TCRdb recomputed calls from the 5' RACE reads with MiXCR, one row per CDR3 protein. The sample gives approximately 800,000 distinct CDR3 sequences, roughly 24% of which show up once; around 3% is in the top ten. Total RNA, at least 5.5 micrograms per sample, was extracted from PBMCs. The same data also contributed to another study, on T cells of mothers and their children.

This receptor was obtained from a boy younger than 18 in good health. The genes are TRBV11-2 and TRBJ1-3; D remains unclear. Sequencing was performed on blood. CDR3 nucleotide sequence: TGTGCCAGCAACGTAAGGAGTGGTTCTGGAAACACCATATATTTT. This codes for CASNVRSGSGNTIYF.